Presented here are 7 T cell receptor beta chains from one specimen sequenced in a study of blood T cells in healthy people across ages. Combining a sample-barcoded 5' primer with a J-beta primer mix, a second PCR ran for about 6 to 12 cycles. Using its own MiXCR run on the 5' RACE reads, TCRdb lists one record per CDR3 protein. This table has some 920,000 distinct CDR3 sequences, about 51% appearing once. Material for sequencing was blood. These receptors were obtained from a woman aged 60-75 years in good health.

This chain uses TRBV29-1 with TRBJ2-7; D gene unclear. V gave up 3 bases and J gave up 7 bases, with 22 bases separating them. This CDR3 contains 15 residues. Germline values: CDR1 SQVTM, CDR2 ANQGSEA. The CDR3 here is CSVDHPPISYNEQYF. The CDR3 DNA follows: TGCAGCGTTGACCATCCGCCGATATCTTACAATGAGCAGTACTTC.

The chain has TRBV27 and TRBJ2-7; 8 bases are shared with TRBD2. Trimming cost V 7 bases and J 3 bases; bases outside gene matches: 17. This CDR3 spans 17 amino acids. The germline V gene has CDR1 MNHEY and CDR2 SMNVEV (reference sequence). DNA of the CDR3: TGTGCCAGCATGCCCCCGGGGGGGGGGCTCATGAGCTACGAGCAGTACTTC. This encodes CASMPPGGGLMSYEQYF.

This clonotype was recorded a few times. V gene TRBV7-9 combines with J gene TRBJ2-7; 11 bases align to TRBD2. Looked up from germline, CDR1 is SEHNR and CDR2 is FQNEAQ (reference sequence). V lost 5 bases and J lost 2; bases outside the gene matches: 11. The CDR3 runs to 17 residues. The CDR3 loop is CASSRTGTSGPAYEQYF. The CDR3 bases are TGTGCCAGCAGCCGAACCGGGACTAGCGGACCCGCCTACGAGCAGTACTTC.

The CDR3 reads CASSPGPGSWGYTF. In nucleotides, the CDR3 is TGTGCCAGCAGCCCTGGTCCTGGAAGTTGGGGCTACACCTTC. The chain combines TRBV3-1 with TRBJ1-2; D is ambiguous. Germline V lookup: CDR1 LGHDT, CDR2 YNNKEL (reference sequence). V was shortened by 4 bases and J by 8 bases, with 17 bases between the two germline ends. The CDR3 has 14 residues. Combining the CDR3 with reference TRBV3-1 and TRBJ1-2 gives the whole variable domain DTAVSQTPKYLVTQMGNDKSIKCEQNLGHDTMYWYKQDSKKFLKIMFSYNNKELIINETVPNRFSPKSPDKAHLNLHINSLELGDSAVYFCASSPGPGSWGYTFGSGTRLTVV.

The chain links TRBV9 to TRBJ2-5; D remains unclear. Trimming shortened V by 0 bases and J by 5 bases, and 11 bases separated the two germline ends. Germline V CDR1 and CDR2: SGDLS, YYNGEE. This CDR3 has 14 amino acids. This chain's CDR3 is CASSVGARLETQYF. For the CDR3, the DNA is TGTGCCAGCAGCGTAGGTGCCAGGTTGGAGACCCAGTACTTC.

This clonotype has more than one count but fewer than ten. This chain joins TRBV27 and TRBJ2-7; the match to TRBD2 covers 8 bases. CDR1 is MNHEY and CDR2 is SMNVEV in the germline V gene (reference sequence). This CDR3 has 14 residues. Trimming at V came to 5 bases and at J to 2 bases, leaving 5 bases not matched to a gene. DNA of the CDR3: TGTGCCAGCAGTGGGAGCGGGGGAACCTACGAGCAGTACTTC. Its protein product is CASSGSGGTYEQYF.

The chain carries TRBV29-1 and TRBJ2-1; 14 bases are shared with TRBD2. The germline gives CDR1 SQVTM, CDR2 ANQGSEA. The CDR3 loop spans 16 amino acids. The V gene end was trimmed by 5 bases and the J gene end by 1 base; junction bases not matched to a gene: 4. CDR3 coding DNA: TGCAGCGTTTTCGGACTAGCGGGGGGTTCCTACAATGAGCAGTTCTTC. This sequence encodes CSVFGLAGGSYNEQFF.